These T cell receptor beta chains were read from a single sample in a study of T-cell memory formation after mild COVID-19. A single record per CDR3 protein comes from TCRdb applying MiXCR to the 5' RACE reads. Of more than 250,000 distinct CDR3 sequences in the sample, roughly 16% were seen once. Source material: PBMCs or a T cell subset sorted from them (not recorded which). The receptors were sampled from a man aged 18 to 30 who had mild COVID-19 (a few samples of this study predate the infection). Cell type and time point are not known. The CDR3 runs from the conserved cysteine through the conserved F or W. Fields, in order: D gene, J gene, clone size, V gene, CDR3 protein, CDR3 DNA. D genes are given only for firm matches. Part of the rows lack a size; the others show once, few, many or a class for expanded clones.

NA | TRBJ2-5 | NA | TRBV6-2/TRBV6-3 | CASGGGGPETQYF | TGTGCCAGCGGAGGGGGGGGGCCCGAGACCCAGTACTTC
TRBD2 | TRBJ2-1 | many | TRBV29-1 | CSVGGGVHVEQFF | TGCAGCGTCGGGGGGGGGGTACACGTTGAGCAGTTCTTC
TRBD1 | TRBJ2-2 | NA | TRBV7-3 | CASSSQGITGELFF | TGTGCCAGCAGCTCACAGGGGATCACCGGGGAGCTGTTTTTT
NA | TRBJ1-2 | few | TRBV7-2 | CASSRERQDSNYGYTF | TGTGCCAGCAGCCGCGAAAGACAGGACTCTAACTATGGCTACACCTTC
TRBD2 | TRBJ2-7 | few | TRBV29-1 | CSVQAGADEQYF | TGCAGCGTTCAAGCGGGGGCGGACGAGCAGTACTTC
TRBD1 | TRBJ1-5 | few | TRBV4-1 | CASSSRGRDRGNQPQHF | TGCGCCAGCAGCTCTCGGGGCAGGGACAGGGGGAATCAGCCCCAGCATTTT
NA | TRBJ1-2 | NA | TRBV18 | CASSPSAQGNYGYTF | TGTGCCAGCTCACCCTCGGCTCAGGGGAACTATGGCTACACCTTC
NA | TRBJ2-3 | few | TRBV28 | CASKLAADTQYF | TGTGCCAGCAAGCTAGCAGCAGATACGCAGTATTTT
NA | TRBJ2-3 | many | TRBV12-3/TRBV12-4 | CASSPASTDTQYF | TGTGCCAGCAGCCCAGCTAGCACAGATACGCAGTATTTT
NA | TRBJ1-2 | many | TRBV7-2 | CASRPPGGYYGYTF | TGTGCCAGCAGACCCCCCGGGGGTTACTATGGCTACACCTTC
NA | TRBJ1-3 | NA | TRBV12-3/TRBV12-4 | CASSLVGGNTIYF | TGTGCCAGCAGTTTAGTGGGGGGAAACACCATATATTTT
TRBD1 | TRBJ2-3 | many | TRBV9 | CASSKEGEQGASTDTQYF | TGTGCCAGCAGCAAAGAGGGAGAACAGGGGGCTAGCACAGATACGCAGTATTTT
TRBD1 | TRBJ2-3 | few | TRBV24-1 | CATSDPGTGNTDTQYF | TGTGCCACCAGTGATCCAGGGACAGGAAACACAGATACGCAGTATTTT
TRBD1 | TRBJ1-2 | NA | TRBV11-2 | CASSLDRGFNYGYTF | TGTGCCAGCAGCTTGGACAGGGGATTCAACTATGGCTACACCTTC
NA | TRBJ2-7 | NA | TRBV29-1 | CSVVRTGSYEQYF | TGCAGCGTTGTGAGGACTGGAAGCTACGAGCAGTACTTC
TRBD1 | TRBJ2-1 | NA | TRBV5-1 | CASSIRGTDLYNEQFF | TGCGCCAGCAGCATACGAGGGACAGACCTATACAATGAGCAGTTCTTC
NA | TRBJ1-6 | few | TRBV2 | CASSEEKGSPLHF | TGTGCCAGCAGTGAGGAAAAGGGGTCACCCCTCCACTTT
NA | TRBJ1-2 | NA | TRBV6-6 | CASTAGQISNYGYTF | TGTGCCAGCACGGCAGGGCAGATATCTAACTATGGCTACACCTTC
TRBD1 | TRBJ2-7 | few | TRBV11-3 | CASSLESGGEQYF | TGTGCCAGCAGCTTAGAGTCAGGGGGCGAGCAGTACTTC
TRBD1 | TRBJ2-7 | NA | TRBV4-3 | CASSQEYDRGWEQYF | TGCGCCAGCAGCCAAGAATACGACAGGGGGTGGGAGCAGTACTTC
TRBD1 | TRBJ2-1 | many | TRBV7-6 | CASSLAFRTGTGKRDEQFF | TGTGCCAGCAGCTTGGCGTTTAGGACCGGGACAGGGAAGCGGGATGAGCAGTTCTTC
NA | TRBJ1-6 | many | TRBV5-1 | CASSLRGDSPLHF | TGCGCCAGCAGCTTGAGGGGGGATTCACCCCTCCACTTT
NA | TRBJ1-5 | few | TRBV15 | CATSRDPTGLNQPQHF | TGTGCCACCAGCAGAGATCCGACAGGTCTAAATCAGCCCCAGCATTTT
NA | TRBJ1-4 | NA | TRBV5-1 | CASTNRAGSNEKLFF | TGCGCCAGCACCAACCGGGCCGGGAGTAATGAAAAACTGTTTTTT
NA | TRBJ2-3 | many | TRBV10-3 | CAISEWGYTDTQYF | TGTGCCATCAGTGAATGGGGGTACACAGATACGCAGTATTTT
NA | TRBJ2-5 | few | TRBV5-1 | CASGPPSGLQETQYF | TGCGCCAGCGGCCCCCCCTCAGGGTTGCAGGAGACCCAGTACTTC
TRBD1 | TRBJ2-7 | NA | TRBV20-1 | CSAPPGTGVNEQYF | TGCAGTGCTCCCCCCGGGACAGGGGTGAACGAGCAGTACTTC
NA | TRBJ2-5 | many | TRBV7-9 | CASSADWRQETQYF | TGTGCCAGCAGCGCCGACTGGAGACAAGAGACCCAGTACTTC
NA | TRBJ2-2 | NA | TRBV19 | CASSIRAAGELFF | TGTGCCAGTAGTATCAGGGCTGCCGGGGAGCTGTTTTTT
NA | TRBJ1-3 | few | TRBV28 | CASGWGGNTGNTIYF | TGTGCCAGCGGGTGGGGGGGTAACACTGGAAACACCATATATTTT